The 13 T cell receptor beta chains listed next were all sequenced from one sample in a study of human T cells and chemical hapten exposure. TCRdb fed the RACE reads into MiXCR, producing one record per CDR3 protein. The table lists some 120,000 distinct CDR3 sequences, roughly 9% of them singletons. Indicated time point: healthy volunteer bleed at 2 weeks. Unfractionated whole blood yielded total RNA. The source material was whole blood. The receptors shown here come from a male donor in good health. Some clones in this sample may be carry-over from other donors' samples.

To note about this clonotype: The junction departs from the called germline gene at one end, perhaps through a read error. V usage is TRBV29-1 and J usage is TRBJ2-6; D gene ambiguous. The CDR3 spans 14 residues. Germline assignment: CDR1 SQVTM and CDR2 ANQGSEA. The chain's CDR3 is CSVELGSGTNVLTF. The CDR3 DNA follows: TGCAGCGTTGAATTGGGGTCTGGGACCAACGTCCTGACTTTC.

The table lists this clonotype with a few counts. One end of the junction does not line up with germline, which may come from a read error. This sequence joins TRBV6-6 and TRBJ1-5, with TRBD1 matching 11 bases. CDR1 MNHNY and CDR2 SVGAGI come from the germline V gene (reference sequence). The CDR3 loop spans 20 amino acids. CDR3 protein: CASSHSRDRGDFYSNQPQHF. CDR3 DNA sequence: TGTGCCAGCAGTCACTCCCGGGACAGGGGGGATTTTTATAGCAATCAGCCCCAGCATTTT.

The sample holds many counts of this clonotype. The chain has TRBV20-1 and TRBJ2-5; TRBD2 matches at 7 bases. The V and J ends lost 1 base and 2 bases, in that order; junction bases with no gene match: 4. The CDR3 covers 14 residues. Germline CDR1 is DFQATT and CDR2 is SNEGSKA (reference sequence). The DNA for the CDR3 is TGCAGTGCTAGAGGCGGGGGAGGACAAGAGACCCAGTACTTC. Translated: CSARGGGGQETQYF.

CDR3 in DNA: TGTGCCAGCAGCTTCAGACTAGCGGGAACCTACGAGCAGTACTTC. It specifies CASSFRLAGTYEQYF. The J gene is TRBJ2-7, the V gene TRBV5-5; 11 nucleotides agree with TRBD2. The V and J ends lost 2 bases and 2 bases, in that order; junction bases with no gene match: 3. Germline V gene data show CDR1 as SGHKS and CDR2 as YYEKEE (reference sequence). The CDR3 length is 15 residues.

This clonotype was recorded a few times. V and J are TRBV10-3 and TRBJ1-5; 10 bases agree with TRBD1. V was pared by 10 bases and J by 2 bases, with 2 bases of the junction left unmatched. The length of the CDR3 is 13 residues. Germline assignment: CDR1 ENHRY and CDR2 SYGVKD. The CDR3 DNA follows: TGTGCCACCGGGACAGGGGGCAATCAGCCCCAGCATTTT. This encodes CATGTGGNQPQHF.

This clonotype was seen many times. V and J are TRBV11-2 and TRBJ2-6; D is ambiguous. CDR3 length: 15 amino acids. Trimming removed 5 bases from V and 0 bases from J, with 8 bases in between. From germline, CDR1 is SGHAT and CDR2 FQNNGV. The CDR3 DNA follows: TGTGCCAGCAGCGGCTGGGGCTCTGGGGCCAACGTCCTGACTTTC. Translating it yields CASSGWGSGANVLTF.

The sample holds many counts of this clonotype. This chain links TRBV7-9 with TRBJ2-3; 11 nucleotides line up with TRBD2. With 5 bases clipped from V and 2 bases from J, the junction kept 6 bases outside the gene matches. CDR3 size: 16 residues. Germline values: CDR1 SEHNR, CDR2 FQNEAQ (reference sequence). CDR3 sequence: CASSDGTSGLTDTQYF. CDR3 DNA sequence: TGTGCCAGCAGCGACGGGACTAGCGGACTCACAGATACGCAGTATTTT.

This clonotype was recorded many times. The CDR3 protein is CASSSGLDGQPQHF. The CDR3 region has the DNA TGTGCCAGCAGCTCGGGACTAGATGGTCAGCCCCAGCATTTT. This chain connects TRBV7-6 to TRBJ1-5; TRBD1 might be the D (5 bases). Germline V gene data show CDR1 as SGHVS and CDR2 as FNYEAQ. Trimming left V 4 bases short and J 6 bases short, with 13 bases between. The CDR3 is 14 residues long.

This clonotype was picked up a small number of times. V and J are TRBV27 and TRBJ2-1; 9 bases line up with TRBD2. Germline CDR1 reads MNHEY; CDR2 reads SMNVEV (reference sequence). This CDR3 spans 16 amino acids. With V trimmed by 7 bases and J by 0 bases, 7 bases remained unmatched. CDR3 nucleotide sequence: TGTGCCAGCACCGGCGCGGGGGGGGCCTCCTACAATGAGCAGTTCTTC. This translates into CASTGAGGASYNEQFF.

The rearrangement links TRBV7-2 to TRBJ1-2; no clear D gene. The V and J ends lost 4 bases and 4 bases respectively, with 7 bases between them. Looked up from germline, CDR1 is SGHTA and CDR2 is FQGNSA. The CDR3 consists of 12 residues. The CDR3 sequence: CASSSRAYGYTF. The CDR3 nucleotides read TGTGCCAGCAGCTCCCGGGCCTATGGCTACACCTTC.

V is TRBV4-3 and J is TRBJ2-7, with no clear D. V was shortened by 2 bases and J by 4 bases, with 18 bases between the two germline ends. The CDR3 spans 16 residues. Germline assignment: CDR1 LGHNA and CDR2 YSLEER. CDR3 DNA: TGCGCCAGCAGCCAACCGCGTCAGGCGCGGAGTTACGAGCAGTACTTC. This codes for CASSQPRQARSYEQYF.

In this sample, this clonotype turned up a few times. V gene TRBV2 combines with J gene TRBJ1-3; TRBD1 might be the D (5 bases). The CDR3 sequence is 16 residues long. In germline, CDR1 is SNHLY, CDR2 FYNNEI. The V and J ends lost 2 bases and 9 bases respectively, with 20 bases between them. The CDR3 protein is CASSENPPGTRSTIYF. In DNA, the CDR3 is TGTGCCAGCAGTGAAAATCCCCCCGGGACCCGAAGCACCATATATTTT.

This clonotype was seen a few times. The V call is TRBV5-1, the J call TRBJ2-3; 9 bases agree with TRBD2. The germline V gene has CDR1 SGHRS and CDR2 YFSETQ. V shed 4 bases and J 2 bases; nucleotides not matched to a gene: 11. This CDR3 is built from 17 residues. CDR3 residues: CASSVRGLAGITDTQYF. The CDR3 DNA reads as TGCGCCAGCAGCGTACGGGGGCTAGCGGGAATCACAGATACGCAGTATTTT. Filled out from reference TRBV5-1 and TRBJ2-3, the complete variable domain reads KAGVTQTPRYLIKTRGQQVTLSCSPISGHRSVSWYQQTPGQGLQFLFEYFSETQRNKGNFPGRFSGRQFSNSRSEMNVSTLELGDSALYLCASSVRGLAGITDTQYFGPGTRLTVL.